This T cell receptor beta chain was documented in a study of PD-1 blockade in classical Hodgkin lymphoma. Study information: Patients had nivolumab dosed at 3 mg/kg, delivered intravenously every 2 weeks. Whole-study findings and limits: Complete responders had baseline diversity similar to newly diagnosed patients. Healthy donors were reported to have higher baseline TCR diversity than newly diagnosed patients. Repertoires differed for reasons still undefined, possibly disease activity or prior therapy.

Sample time point: cycle 4 day 1 (C4D1), after 6 weeks of nivolumab. Every one of the patients relapsed after autologous stem cell transplantation (brentuximab vedotin exposure was variable). Thawed PBMCs underwent magnetic negative selection to yield purified CD4+ T cells. Germline CDR1 LNHNV, CDR2 YYDKDF (reference sequence). Trimming cost V 5 bases and J 5 bases, with 12 bases left between them. This CDR3 has 13 residues. TCRdb's table, derived via immunoSEQ multiplex PCR, lists solely in-frame clones and lacks some. This sample has around 29,000 clones, with around 80% found just once. Comments on this clone: What it recognizes is unknown.

Source: CD4+ T cells from blood, taken before the fourth cycle of nivolumab. V is TRBV15 and J is TRBJ1-2; D is uncertain. The source is a human donor with classical Hodgkin lymphoma. The CDR3 reads CATSPSDGYGYTF. The CDR3 coding sequence is TGTGCCACCAGCCCCTCCGACGGGTATGGCTACACCTTC.